Shown below are 9 T cell receptor beta chains from a single sample sequenced in a study of cytomegalovirus exposure and HLA in healthy donors. The PCR contained 60 Vbeta and 13 Jbeta primers. Measured with immunoSEQ multiplex PCR; TCRdb has only the in-frame clones, and not every one. The sample contains over 100,000 clones, more than 65% of which appear only once. The sample taken for sequencing was PBMCs. The receptors were sampled from a male donor in good health and CMV-seropositive.

The V gene is TRBV11-2, the J gene TRBJ1-1; tentatively, D is TRBD1 (6 bases). The germline CDR1 and CDR2 sequences are SGHAT and FQNNGV. Trimming took off 5 bases at V and 2 bases at J, with 12 bases between the two ends. The CDR3 consists of 14 residues. As DNA, the CDR3 is TGTGCCAGCAGCGCAGGACAGTACAACACTGAAGCTTTCTTT. Encoded protein: CASSAGQYNTEAFF.

The V gene is TRBV27, the J gene TRBJ1-5; 9 bases line up with TRBD1. This CDR3 has 16 amino acids. The germline gives CDR1 MNHEY, CDR2 SMNVEV (reference sequence). V was pared by 3 bases and J by 2 bases, with 5 bases of the junction left unmatched. The CDR3, as DNA: TGTGCCAGCAGTTTGCTGGGACAGGGAGGCAATCAGCCCCAGCATTTT. It translates to CASSLLGQGGNQPQHF.

The V and J genes are TRBV28 and TRBJ1-2; D is perhaps TRBD1 (5 bases). This CDR3 has 13 residues. Germline assignment: CDR1 MDHEN and CDR2 SYDVKM. V gave up 1 base and J gave up 8 bases, with 11 bases separating them. The CDR3 DNA reads TGTGCCAGCAGTTTATCCAGGGAACCAGGCTACACCTTC. It yields the protein CASSLSREPGYTF.

The genes are TRBV6-6 and TRBJ1-2; D not resolved. Trimming cost V 2 bases and J 7 bases, with 20 bases left between them. Germline CDR1 MNHNY, CDR2 SVGAGI (reference sequence). The CDR3 runs to 16 residues. The CDR3: CASSYGRWEATPGYTF. The CDR3 DNA reads as TGTGCCAGCAGTTACGGGAGGTGGGAAGCCACCCCTGGCTACACCTTC.

This chain connects TRBV6-6 to TRBJ2-7, with 9 positions matching TRBD1. The V and J ends lost 9 bases and 3 bases, in that order; junction bases with no gene match: 9. The CDR3 loop spans 14 amino acids. Per the germline V gene, CDR1 is MNHNY and CDR2 is SVGAGI (reference sequence). This chain's CDR3 is CASHRQGVNYEQYF. In DNA form, the CDR3 reads TGTGCCAGTCACCGACAGGGGGTCAACTACGAGCAGTACTTC.

The genes are TRBV4-1 and TRBJ2-5, with D possibly being TRBD2 (5 bases). There are 17 residues in the CDR3. With 1 base removed from V and 1 base from J, the gap between germline ends came to 16 bases. Germline CDR1 reads MGHRA; CDR2 reads YSYEKL. CDR3 in DNA: TGCGCCAGCAGCCAAGTAGTGGTGGGCGGGCCCCAAGAGACCCAGTACTTC. Translating gives CASSQVVVGGPQETQYF.

The chain is built from TRBV7-8 and TRBJ2-1; 10 bases line up with TRBD2. V trimming: 1 base; J trimming: 2 bases; junction bases outside the gene matches: 5. The CDR3 runs 17 residues. Germline assignment: CDR1 SGHVS and CDR2 FQNEAQ. CDR3 sequence (DNA): TGTGCCAGCAGCTTAGGCACTAGCGGGAAGGCCTACAATGAGCAGTTCTTC. Translating it yields CASSLGTSGKAYNEQFF.

The V gene is TRBV18, the J gene TRBJ2-1; D perhaps matches TRBD1 (5 bases). The germline V and J ends were trimmed by 2 bases and 6 bases, with 17 bases remaining between them. CDR3 size: 16 residues. Germline V gene lookup returns CDR1 KGHSH and CDR2 LQKENI. CDR3 bases: TGTGCCAGCTCACCAGTCGGGCAGGGTAGGGGCAATGAGCAGTTCTTC. Translating gives CASSPVGQGRGNEQFF. The full variable domain, in which reference TRBV18 and TRBJ2-1 provide the parts outside the CDR3, is NAGVMQNPRHLVRRRGQEARLRCSPMKGHSHVYWYRQLPEEGLKFMVYLQKENIIDESGMPKERFSAEFPKEGPSILRIQQVVRGDSAAYFCASSPVGQGRGNEQFFGPGTRLTVL.

The V gene is TRBV9, the J gene TRBJ2-7, with 12 positions matching TRBD1. The CDR3 is 14 amino acids. CDR1 and CDR2 (germline): SGDLS, YYNGEE. Losses at the gene ends were 6 bases for V and 5 bases for J; bases not matched to a gene: 6. The CDR3: CASTLGQGAHEQYF. CDR3 coding DNA: TGTGCCAGCACCTTGGGACAGGGGGCCCACGAGCAGTACTTC.